This TCR beta chain was sequenced during a study of blood T cell repertoires in COVID-19. Study-level background: COVID-19 samples collected from the United States, Italy and Spain covered acute and convalescent phases. Sources were T cells, B-cell-depleted T cells, or PBMCs; the material itself was cDNA or gDNA.

The Seattle site enrolled patients during active infection and followed them longitudinally. In the study's own analysis: Amplifying reference gene primers gave estimates of nucleated cell counts. TCRdb keeps only in-frame clones here, not all; method: immunoSEQ multiplex PCR. Clonal size and the V and J genes are those of that table, whereas D and trimming came from the DNA. The table records a few hundred thousand clones, 80% to 85% of them present only once. The germline V and J ends were trimmed by 5 bases and 7 bases, with 8 bases remaining between them. This CDR3 has 12 amino acids. This clonotype was obtained from a woman older than 75 with COVID-19, enrolled during active disease. Material: peripheral blood. The chain recombines TRBV12-3 or TRBV12-4 with TRBJ2-2; D perhaps matches TRBD1 (6 bases). The CDR3 bases are TGTGCCAGCAGTACAGGGATCGGGGAGCTGTTTTTT. This codes for CASSTGIGELFF.